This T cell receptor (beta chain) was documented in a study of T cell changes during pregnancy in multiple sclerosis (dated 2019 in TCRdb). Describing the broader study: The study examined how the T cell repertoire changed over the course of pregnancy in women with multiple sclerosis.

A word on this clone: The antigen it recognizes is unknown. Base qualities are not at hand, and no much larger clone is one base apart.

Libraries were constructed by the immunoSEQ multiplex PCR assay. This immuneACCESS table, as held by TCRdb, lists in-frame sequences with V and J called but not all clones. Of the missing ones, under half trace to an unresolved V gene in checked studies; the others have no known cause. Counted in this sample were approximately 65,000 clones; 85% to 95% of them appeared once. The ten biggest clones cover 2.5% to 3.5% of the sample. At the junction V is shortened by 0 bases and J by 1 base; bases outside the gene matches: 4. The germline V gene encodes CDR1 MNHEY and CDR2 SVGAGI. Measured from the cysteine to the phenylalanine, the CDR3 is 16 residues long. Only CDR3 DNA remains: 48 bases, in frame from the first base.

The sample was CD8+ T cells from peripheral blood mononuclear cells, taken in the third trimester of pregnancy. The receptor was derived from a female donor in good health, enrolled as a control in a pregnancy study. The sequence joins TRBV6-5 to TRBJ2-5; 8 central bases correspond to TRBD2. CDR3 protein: CASSYSRAGAQETQYF. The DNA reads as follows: TGTGCCAGCAGTTACTCGAGAGCGGGGGCCCAAGAGACCCAGTACTTC.